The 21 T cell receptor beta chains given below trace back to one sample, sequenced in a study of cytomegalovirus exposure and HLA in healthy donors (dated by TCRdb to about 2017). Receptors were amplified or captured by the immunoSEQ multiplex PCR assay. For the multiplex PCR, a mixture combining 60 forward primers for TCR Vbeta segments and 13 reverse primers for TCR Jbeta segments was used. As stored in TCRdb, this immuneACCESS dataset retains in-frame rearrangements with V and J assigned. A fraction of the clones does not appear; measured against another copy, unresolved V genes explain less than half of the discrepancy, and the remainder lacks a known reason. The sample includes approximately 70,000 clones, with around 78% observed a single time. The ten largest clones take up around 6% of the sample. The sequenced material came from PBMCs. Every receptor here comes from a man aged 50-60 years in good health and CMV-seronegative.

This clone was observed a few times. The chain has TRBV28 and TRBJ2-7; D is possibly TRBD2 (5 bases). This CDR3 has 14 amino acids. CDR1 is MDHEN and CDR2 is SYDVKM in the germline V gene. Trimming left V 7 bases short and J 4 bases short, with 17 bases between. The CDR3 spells CASTPVRAAYEQYF. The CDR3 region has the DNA TGTGCCAGCACCCCCGTGAGGGCAGCGTACGAGCAGTACTTC.

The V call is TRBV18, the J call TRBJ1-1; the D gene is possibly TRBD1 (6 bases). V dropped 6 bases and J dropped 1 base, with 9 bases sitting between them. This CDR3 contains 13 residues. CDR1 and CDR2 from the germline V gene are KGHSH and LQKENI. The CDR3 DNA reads TGTGCCAGCTCTAGGACAGAGAACACTGAAGCTTTCTTT. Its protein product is CASSRTENTEAFF. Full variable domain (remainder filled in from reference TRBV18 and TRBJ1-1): NAGVMQNPRHLVRRRGQEARLRCSPMKGHSHVYWYRQLPEEGLKFMVYLQKENIIDESGMPKERFSAEFPKEGPSILRIQQVVRGDSAAYFCASSRTENTEAFFGQGTRLTVV.

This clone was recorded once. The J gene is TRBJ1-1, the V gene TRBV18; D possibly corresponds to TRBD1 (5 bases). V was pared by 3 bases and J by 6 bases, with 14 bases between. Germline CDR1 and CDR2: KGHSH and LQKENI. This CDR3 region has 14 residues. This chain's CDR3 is CASSPRRGNPEAFF. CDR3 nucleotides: TGTGCCAGCTCACCGAGAAGGGGTAATCCTGAAGCTTTCTTT.

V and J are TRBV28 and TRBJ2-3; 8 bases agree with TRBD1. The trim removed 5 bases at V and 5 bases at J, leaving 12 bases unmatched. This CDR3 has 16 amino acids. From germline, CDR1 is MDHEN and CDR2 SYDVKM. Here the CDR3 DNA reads TGTGCCAGCAGTGAATTACGGGACAGGTTAAGAGATACGCAGTATTTT. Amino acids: CASSELRDRLRDTQYF.

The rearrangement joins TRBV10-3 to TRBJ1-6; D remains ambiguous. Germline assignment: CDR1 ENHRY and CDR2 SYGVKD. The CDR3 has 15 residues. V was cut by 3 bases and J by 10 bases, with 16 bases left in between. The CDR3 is CAISDREGGGSPLHF. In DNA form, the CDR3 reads TGTGCCATCAGTGATCGGGAGGGCGGAGGATCACCCCTCCACTTT.

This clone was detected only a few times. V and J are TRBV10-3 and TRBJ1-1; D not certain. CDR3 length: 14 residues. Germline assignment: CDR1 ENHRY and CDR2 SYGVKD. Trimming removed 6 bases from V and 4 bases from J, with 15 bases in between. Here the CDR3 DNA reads TGTGCCATCAGGGGGTCCGGGGAGGCCACTGAAGCTTTCTTT. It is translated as CAIRGSGEATEAFF.

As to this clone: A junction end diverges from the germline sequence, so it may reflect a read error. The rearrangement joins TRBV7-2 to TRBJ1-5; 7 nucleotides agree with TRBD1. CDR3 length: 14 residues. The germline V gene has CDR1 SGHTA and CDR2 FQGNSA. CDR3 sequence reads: CAGRTGTVGQPQHF. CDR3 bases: TGTGCCGGCAGAACCGGGACAGTCGGTCAGCCCCAGCATTTT.

The CDR3 region is CASGLGSSGSFGEQFF. The CDR3 bases are TGTGCTAGTGGTTTGGGATCTAGCGGGAGTTTCGGTGAGCAGTTCTTC. The chain recombines TRBV12-5 with TRBJ2-1; 10 bases line up with TRBD2. The CDR3 is made up of 16 amino acids. Trimming removed 1 base from V and 9 bases from J; junction bases left unmatched: 9. From germline, CDR1 is LGHNT and CDR2 FRNRAP.

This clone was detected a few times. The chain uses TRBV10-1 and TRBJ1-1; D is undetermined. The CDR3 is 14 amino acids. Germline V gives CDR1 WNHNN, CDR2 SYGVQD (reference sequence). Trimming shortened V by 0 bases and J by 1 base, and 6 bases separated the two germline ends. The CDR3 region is CASSESRQNTEAFF. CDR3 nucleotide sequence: TGCGCCAGCAGTGAGTCGAGGCAGAACACTGAAGCTTTCTTT.

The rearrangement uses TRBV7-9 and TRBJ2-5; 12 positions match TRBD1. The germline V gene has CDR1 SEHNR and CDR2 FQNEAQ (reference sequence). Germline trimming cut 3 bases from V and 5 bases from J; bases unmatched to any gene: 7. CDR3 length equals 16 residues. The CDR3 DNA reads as TGTGCCAGCAGCTTGCGGGGACAGGGGGCAGGGGAGACCCAGTACTTC. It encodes CASSLRGQGAGETQYF.

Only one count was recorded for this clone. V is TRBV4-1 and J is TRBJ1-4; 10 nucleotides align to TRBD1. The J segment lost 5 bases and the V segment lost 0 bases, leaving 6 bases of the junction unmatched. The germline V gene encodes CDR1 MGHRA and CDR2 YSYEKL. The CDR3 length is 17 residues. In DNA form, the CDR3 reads TGCGCCAGCAGCCAAGAGGGTTTGGGACAGGGGAATGAAAAACTGTTTTTT. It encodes CASSQEGLGQGNEKLFF.

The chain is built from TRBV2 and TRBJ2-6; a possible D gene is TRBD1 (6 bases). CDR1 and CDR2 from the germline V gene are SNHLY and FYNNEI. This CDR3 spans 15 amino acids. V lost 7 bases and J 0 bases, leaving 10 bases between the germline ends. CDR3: CASNKGGSGANVLTF. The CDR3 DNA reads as TGTGCCAGCAACAAAGGGGGCTCTGGGGCCAACGTCCTGACTTTC.

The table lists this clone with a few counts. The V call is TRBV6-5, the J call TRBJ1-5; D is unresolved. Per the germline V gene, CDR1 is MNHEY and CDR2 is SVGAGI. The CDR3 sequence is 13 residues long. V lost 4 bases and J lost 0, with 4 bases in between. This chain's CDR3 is CASSFSSNQPQHF. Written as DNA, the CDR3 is TGTGCCAGCAGTTTCAGTAGCAATCAGCCCCAGCATTTT.

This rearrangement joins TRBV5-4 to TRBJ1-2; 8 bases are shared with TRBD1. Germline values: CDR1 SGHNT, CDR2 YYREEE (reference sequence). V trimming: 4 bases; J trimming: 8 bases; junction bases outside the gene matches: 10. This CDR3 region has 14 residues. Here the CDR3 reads CASSPIGQGGGYTF. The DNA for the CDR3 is TGTGCCAGCAGCCCAATTGGACAGGGTGGCGGCTACACCTTC.

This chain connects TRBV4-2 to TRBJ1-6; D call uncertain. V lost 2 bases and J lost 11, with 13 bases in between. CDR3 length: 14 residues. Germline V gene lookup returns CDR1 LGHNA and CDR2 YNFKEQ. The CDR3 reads CASSQSPLNAPLHF. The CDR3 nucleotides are TGTGCCAGCAGCCAATCACCCCTAAATGCACCCCTCCACTTT.

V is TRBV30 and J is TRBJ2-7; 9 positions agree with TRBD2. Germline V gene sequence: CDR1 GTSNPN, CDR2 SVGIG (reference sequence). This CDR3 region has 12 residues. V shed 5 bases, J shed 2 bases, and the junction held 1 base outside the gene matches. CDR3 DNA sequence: TGTGCCTGGGGCGGGAGGGCCTACGAGCAGTACTTC. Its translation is CAWGGRAYEQYF.

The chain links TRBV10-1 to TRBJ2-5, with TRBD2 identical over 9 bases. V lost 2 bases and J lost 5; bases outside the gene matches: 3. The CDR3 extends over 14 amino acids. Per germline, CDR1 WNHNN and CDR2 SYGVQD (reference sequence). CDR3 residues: CASSEMSGGETQYF. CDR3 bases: TGCGCCAGCAGTGAGATGAGCGGGGGGGAGACCCAGTACTTC.

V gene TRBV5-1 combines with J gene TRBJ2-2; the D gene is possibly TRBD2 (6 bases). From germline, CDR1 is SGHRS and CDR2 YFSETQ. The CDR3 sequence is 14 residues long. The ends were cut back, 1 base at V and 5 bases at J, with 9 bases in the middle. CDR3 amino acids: CASSLLAETGELFF. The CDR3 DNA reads TGCGCCAGCAGCTTGTTAGCGGAAACCGGGGAGCTGTTTTTT.

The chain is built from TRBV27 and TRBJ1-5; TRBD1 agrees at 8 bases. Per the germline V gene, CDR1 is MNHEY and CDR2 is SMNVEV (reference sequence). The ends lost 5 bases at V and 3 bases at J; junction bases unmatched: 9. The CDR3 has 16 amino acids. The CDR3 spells CASSPGDRWDNQPQHF. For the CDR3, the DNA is TGTGCCAGCAGTCCGGGGGACAGGTGGGACAATCAGCCCCAGCATTTT.

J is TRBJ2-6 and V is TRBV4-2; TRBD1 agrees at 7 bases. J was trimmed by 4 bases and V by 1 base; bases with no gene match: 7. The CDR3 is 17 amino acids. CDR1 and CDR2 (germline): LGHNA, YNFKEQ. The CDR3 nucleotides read TGTGCCAGCAGCCAAGGGACAGGTTCGCGCGGGGCCAACGTCCTGACTTTC. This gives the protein CASSQGTGSRGANVLTF.

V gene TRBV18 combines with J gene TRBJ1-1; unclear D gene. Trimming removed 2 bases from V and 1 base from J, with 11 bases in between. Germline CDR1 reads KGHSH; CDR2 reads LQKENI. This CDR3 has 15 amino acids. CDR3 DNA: TGTGCCAGCTCACCAGGAGCGACTGGGAACACTGAAGCTTTCTTT. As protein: CASSPGATGNTEAFF.